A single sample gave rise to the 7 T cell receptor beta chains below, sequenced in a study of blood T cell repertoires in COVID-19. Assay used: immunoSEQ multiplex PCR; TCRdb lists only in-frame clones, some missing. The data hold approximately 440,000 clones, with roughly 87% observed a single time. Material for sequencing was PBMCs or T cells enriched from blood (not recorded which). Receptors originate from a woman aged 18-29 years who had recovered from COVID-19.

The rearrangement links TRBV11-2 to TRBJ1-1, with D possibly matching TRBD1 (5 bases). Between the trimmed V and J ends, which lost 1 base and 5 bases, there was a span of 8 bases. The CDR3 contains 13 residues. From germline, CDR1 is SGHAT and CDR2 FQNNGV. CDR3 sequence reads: CASSLVRGTEAFF. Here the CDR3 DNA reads TGTGCCAGCAGCTTAGTAAGGGGTACTGAAGCTTTCTTT.

The CDR3 sequence is CASSPYTGRVYYEQYF. CDR3 sequence (DNA): TGTGCCAGCAGCCCTTATACAGGGAGGGTCTACTACGAGCAGTACTTC. This chain joins TRBV14 and TRBJ2-7, with D maybe TRBD2 (7 bases). Germline CDR1 SGHDN, CDR2 FVKESK. V was pared by 4 bases and J by 3 bases, with 19 bases between. There are 16 residues in the CDR3.

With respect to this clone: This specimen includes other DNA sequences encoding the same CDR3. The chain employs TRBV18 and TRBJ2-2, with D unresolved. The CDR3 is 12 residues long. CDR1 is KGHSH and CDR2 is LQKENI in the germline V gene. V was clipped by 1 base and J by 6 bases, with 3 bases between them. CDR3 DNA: TGTGCCAGCTCACCACGCGCCGGGGAGCTGTTTTTT. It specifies CASSPRAGELFF.

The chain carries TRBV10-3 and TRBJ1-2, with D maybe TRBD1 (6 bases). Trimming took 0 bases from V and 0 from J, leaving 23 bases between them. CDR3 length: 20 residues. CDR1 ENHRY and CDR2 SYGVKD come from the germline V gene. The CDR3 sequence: CAISESILQLPGHPNYGYTF. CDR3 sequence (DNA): TGTGCCATCAGTGAGTCGATTCTCCAACTCCCGGGACACCCTAACTATGGCTACACCTTC.

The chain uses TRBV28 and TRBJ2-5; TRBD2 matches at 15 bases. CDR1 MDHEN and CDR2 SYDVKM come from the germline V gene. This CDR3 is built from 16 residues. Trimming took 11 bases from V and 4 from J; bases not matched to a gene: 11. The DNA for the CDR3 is TGTGCCGCTCAAAGGACTAGCGGGGGGGCATTAGAGACCCAGTACTTC. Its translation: CAAQRTSGGALETQYF.

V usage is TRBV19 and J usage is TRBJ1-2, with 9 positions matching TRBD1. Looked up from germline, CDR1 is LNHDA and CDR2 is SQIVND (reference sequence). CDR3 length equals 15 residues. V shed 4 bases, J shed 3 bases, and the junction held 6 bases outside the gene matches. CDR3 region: CASSTGTGQHYGYTF. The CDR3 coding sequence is TGTGCCAGTAGTACTGGGACAGGGCAACACTATGGCTACACCTTC. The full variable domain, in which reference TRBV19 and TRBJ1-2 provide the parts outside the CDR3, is DGGITQSPKYLFRKEGQNVTLSCEQNLNHDAMYWYRQDPGQGLRLIYYSQIVNDFQKGDIAEGYSVSREKKESFPLTVTSAQKNPTAFYLCASSTGTGQHYGYTFGSGTRLTVV.

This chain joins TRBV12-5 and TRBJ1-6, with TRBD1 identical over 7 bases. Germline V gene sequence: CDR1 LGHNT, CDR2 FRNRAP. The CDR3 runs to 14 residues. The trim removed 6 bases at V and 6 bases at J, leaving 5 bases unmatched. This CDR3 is CASGSGQPNSPLHF. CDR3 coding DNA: TGTGCTAGTGGCTCGGGACAGCCTAATTCACCCCTCCACTTT.